This T cell receptor (beta chain) was recovered during a study of T cells expressing NK-cell markers. TCRdb re-called the 5' RACE reads and shows each CDR3 protein once, DNA omitted. The sample includes about half a million distinct CDR3 sequences. Germline V CDR1 and CDR2: WSHSY, SAAADI. The CDR3 extends over 14 amino acids. The TCR was taken from a woman between 45 and 60 years old in good health. The chain combines TRBV10-2 with TRBJ2-1; the D call from TCRdb, TRBD2, cannot be confirmed without DNA. What was sequenced was blood T cells: a sorted CD56 or NKG2C T cell subset, CD4+ or CD8+ T cells, or bulk PBMC T cells (not recorded which). CDR3 amino acids: CASSIGTSGREQFF.